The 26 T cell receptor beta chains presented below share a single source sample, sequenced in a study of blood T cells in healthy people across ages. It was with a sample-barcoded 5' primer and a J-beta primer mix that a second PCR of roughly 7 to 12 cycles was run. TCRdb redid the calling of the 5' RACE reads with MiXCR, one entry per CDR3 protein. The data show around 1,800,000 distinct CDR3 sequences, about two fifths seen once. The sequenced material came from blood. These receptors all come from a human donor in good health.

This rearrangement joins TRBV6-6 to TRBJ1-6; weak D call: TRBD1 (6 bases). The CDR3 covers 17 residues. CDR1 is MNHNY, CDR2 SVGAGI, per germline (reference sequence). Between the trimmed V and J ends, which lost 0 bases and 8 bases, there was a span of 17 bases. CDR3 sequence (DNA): TGTGCCAGCAGTTACTCCACCGGTTCTACAGGGTATTCACCCCTCCACTTT. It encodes CASSYSTGSTGYSPLHF.

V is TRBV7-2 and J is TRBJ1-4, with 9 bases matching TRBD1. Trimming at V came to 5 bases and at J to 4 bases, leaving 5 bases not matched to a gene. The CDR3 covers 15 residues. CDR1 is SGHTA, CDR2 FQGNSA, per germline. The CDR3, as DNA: TGTGCCAGCAGCATACAGGGGGCTGATAATGAAAAACTGTTTTTT. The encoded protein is CASSIQGADNEKLFF.

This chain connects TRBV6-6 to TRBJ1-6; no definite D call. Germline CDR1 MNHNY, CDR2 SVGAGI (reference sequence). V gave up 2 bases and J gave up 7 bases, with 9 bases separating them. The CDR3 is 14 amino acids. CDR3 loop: CASSYETGNSPLHF. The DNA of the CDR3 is TGTGCCAGCAGTTACGAGACGGGGAATTCACCCCTCCACTTT.

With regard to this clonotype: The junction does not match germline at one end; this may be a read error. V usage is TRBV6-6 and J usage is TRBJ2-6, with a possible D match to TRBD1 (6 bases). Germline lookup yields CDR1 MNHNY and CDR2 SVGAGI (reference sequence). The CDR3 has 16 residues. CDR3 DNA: TGTGTCAGCACCAGAGGACAGCACTCTGGGGTCAACGTCCTGACTTTC. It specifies CVSTRGQHSGVNVLTF.

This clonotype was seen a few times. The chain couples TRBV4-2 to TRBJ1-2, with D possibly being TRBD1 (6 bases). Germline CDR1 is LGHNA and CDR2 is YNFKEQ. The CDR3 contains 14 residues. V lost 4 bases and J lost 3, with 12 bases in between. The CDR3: CASSRGQGDYGYTF. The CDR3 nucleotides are TGTGCCAGCAGCCGGGGGCAGGGTGACTATGGCTACACCTTC.

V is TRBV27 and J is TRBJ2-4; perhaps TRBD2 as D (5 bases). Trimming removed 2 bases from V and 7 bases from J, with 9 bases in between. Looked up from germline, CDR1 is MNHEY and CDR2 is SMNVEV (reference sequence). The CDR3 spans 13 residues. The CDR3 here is CASSLTGMNIQYF. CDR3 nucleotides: TGTGCCAGCAGTTTAACGGGGATGAACATTCAGTACTTC.

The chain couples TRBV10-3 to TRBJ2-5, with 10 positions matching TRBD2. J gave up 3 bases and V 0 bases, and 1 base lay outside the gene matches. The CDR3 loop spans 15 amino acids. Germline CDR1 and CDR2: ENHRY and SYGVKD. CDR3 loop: CAISESLAGEETQYF. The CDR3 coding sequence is TGTGCCATCAGTGAGTCTCTAGCGGGAGAAGAGACCCAGTACTTC.

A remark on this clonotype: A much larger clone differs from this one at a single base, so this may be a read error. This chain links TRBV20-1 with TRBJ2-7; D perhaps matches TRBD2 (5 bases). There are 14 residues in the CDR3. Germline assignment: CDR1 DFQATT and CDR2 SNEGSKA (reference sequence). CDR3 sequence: CGARDWELGYEQYF. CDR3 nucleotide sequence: TGCGGTGCTAGGGATTGGGAGTTGGGCTACGAGCAGTACTTC.

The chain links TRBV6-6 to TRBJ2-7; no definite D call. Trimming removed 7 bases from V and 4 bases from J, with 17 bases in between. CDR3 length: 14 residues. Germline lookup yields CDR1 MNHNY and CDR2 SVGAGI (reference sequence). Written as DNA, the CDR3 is TGTGCCAGCACCGCCCTTGGGGTCGAATACGAGCAGTACTTC. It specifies CASTALGVEYEQYF.

CDR3 amino acids: CASSPSGGGYNSPLHF. The CDR3 DNA follows: TGTGCCAGCAGCCCGTCAGGGGGAGGATATAATTCACCCCTCCACTTT. The chain links TRBV5-6 to TRBJ1-6; 7 bases are a match to TRBD1. With 4 bases clipped from V and 4 bases from J, the junction kept 8 bases outside the gene matches. Germline assignment: CDR1 SGHDT and CDR2 YYEEEE. CDR3 length equals 16 residues.

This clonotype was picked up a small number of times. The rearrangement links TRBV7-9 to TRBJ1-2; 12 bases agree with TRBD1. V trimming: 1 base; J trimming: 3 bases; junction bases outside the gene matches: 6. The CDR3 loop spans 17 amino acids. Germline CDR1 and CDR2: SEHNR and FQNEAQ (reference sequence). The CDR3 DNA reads TGTGCCAGCAGCTTAGTTCCGGGACAGGGGGCCGACTATGGCTACACCTTC. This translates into CASSLVPGQGADYGYTF.

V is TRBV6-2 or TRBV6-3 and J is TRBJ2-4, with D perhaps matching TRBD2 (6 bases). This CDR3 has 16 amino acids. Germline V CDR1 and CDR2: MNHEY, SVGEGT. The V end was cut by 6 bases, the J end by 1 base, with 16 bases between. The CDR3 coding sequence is TGTGCCAGCAGGGCGGAGGGGTATATCGCCAAAAACATTCAGTACTTC. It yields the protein CASRAEGYIAKNIQYF.

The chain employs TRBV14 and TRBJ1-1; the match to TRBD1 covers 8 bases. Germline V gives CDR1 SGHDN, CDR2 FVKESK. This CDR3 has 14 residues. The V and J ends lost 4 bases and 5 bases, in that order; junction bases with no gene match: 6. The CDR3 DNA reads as TGTGCCAGCAGCCCGTTCACAGGGGGTACTGAAGCTTTCTTT. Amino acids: CASSPFTGGTEAFF.

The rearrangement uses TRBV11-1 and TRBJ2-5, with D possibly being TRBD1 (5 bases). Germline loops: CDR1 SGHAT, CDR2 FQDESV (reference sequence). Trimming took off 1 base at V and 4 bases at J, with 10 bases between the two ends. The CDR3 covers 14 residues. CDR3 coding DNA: TGTGCCAGCAGCTTAGAACAGGTATCAGAGACCCAGTACTTC. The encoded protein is CASSLEQVSETQYF.

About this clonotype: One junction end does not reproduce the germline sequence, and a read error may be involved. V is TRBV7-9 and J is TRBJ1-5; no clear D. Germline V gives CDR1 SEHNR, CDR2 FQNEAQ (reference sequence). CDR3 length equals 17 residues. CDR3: CTSSLVSGVSLNQPQHF. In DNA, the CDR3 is TGTACCAGCAGCTTAGTATCTGGGGTCTCTTTAAATCAGCCCCAGCATTTT.

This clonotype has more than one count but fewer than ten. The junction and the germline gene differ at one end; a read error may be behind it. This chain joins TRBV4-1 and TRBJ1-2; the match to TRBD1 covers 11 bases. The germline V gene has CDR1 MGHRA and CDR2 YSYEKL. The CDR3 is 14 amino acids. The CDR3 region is CASTQPGQGEKYTF. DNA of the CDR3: TGCGCCAGCACCCAACCGGGACAGGGGGAAAAATACACCTTC.

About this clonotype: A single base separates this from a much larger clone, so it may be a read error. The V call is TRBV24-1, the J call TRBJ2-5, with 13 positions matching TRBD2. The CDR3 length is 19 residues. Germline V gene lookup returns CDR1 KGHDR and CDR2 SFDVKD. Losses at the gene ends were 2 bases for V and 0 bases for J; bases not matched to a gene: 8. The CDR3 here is CATSDSETSGGPYQETQYF. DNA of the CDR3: TGTGCCACCAGTGATTCCGAGACTAGCGGGGGGCCTTACCAAGAGACCCAGTACTTC.

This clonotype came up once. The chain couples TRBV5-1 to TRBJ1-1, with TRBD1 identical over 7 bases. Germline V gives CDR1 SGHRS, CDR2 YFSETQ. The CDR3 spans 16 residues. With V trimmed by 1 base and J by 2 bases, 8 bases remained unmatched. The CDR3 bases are TGCGCCAGCAGCTTGCGACAGGGAGGGACAAACACTGAAGCTTTCTTT. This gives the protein CASSLRQGGTNTEAFF.

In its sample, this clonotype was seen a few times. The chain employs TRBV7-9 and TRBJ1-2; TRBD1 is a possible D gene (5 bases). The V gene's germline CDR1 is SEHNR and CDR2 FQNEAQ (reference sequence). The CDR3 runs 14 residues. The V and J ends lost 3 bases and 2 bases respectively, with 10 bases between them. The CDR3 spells CASSFSRTNYGYTF. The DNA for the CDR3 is TGTGCCAGCAGCTTTTCGAGGACAAACTATGGCTACACCTTC. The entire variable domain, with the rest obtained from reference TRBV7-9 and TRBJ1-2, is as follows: DTGVSQNPRHKITKRGQNVTFRCDPISEHNRLYWYRQTLGQGPEFLTYFQNEAQLEKSRLLSDRFSAERPKGSFSTLEIQRTEQGDSAMYLCASSFSRTNYGYTFGSGTRLTVV.

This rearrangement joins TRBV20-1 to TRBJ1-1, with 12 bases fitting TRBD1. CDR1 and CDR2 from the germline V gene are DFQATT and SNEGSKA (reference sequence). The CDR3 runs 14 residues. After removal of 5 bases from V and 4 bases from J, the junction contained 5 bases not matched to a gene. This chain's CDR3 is CSAFTGQGATEAFF. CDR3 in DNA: TGCAGTGCTTTTACGGGACAGGGGGCCACTGAAGCTTTCTTT.

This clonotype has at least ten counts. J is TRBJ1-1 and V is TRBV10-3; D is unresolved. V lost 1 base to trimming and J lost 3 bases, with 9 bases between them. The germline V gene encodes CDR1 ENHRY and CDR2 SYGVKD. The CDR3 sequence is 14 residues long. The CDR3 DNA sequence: TGTGCCATCAGTGAGTTGGGGAGTGACACTGAAGCTTTCTTT. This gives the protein CAISELGSDTEAFF.

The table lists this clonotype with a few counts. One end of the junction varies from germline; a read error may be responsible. DNA for the CDR3: TGTGCCAGCAGCTTTGAGTTGAGCTCCCACAATGAGCAGTTCTTC. Amino acids: CASSFELSSHNEQFF. The V call is TRBV7-9, the J call TRBJ2-1; unclear D gene. CDR1 SEHNR and CDR2 FQNEAQ come from the germline V gene (reference sequence). The CDR3 length is 15 residues.

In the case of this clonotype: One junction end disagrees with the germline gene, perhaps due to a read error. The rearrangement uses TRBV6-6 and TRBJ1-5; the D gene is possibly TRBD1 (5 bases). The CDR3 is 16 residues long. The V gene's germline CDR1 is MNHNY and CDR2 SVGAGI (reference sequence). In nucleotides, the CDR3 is TGTGCCAGCAGTTACATTAAGGGGCTTAGCATTCAGCCCCAGCATTTT. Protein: CASSYIKGLSIQPQHF.

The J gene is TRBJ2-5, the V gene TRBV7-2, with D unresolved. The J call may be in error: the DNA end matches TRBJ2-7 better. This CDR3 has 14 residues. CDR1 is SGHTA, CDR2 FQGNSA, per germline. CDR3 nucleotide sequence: TGTGCCAGCAGCTTGGACGGCCGTCCGTACGAGCAGTACTTC. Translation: CASSLDGRPYEQYF.

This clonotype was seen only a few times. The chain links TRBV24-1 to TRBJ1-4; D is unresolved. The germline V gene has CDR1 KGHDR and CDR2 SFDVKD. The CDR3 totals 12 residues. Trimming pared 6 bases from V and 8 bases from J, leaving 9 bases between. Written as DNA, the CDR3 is TGTGCCACCAGTAGGTTCGGCGAAAAACTGTTTTTT. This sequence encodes CATSRFGEKLFF.

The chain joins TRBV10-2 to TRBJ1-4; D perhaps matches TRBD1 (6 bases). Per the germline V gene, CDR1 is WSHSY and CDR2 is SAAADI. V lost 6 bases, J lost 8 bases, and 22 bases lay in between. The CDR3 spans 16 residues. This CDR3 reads CASSPRTVLTSEKLFF. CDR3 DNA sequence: TGCGCCAGCAGCCCCAGGACAGTTCTTACCTCCGAAAAACTGTTTTTT.